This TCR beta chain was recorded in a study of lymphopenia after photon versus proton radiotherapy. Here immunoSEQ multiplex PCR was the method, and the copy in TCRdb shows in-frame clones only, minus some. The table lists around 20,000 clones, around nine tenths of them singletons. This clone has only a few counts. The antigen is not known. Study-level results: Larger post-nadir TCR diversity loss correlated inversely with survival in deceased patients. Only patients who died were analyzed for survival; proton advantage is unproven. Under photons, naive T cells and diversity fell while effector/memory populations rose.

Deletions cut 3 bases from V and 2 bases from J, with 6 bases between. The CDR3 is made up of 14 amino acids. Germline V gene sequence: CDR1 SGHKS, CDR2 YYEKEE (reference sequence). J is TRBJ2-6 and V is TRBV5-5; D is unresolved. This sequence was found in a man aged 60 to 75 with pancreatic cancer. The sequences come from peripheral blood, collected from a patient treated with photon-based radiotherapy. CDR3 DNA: TGTGCCAGCAGCTCGACCACTGGGGCCAACGTCCTGACTTTC. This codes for CASSSTTGANVLTF. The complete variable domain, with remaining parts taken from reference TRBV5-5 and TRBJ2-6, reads DAGVTQSPTHLIKTRGQQVTLRCSPISGHKSVSWYQQVLGQGPQFIFQYYEKEERGRGNFPDRFSARQFPNYSSELNVNALLLGDSALYLCASSSTTGANVLTFGAGSRLTVL.